This T cell receptor (beta chain) was retrieved from a study of prognosis after radiotherapy for stage I lung cancer. This clonotype was counted ten times or more. Its target is not known. General study results and limits: Samples before stereotactic body radiation therapy had more unique TCR clones (median about 9,200 versus 6,500).

Trimming stripped 5 bases from V and 4 bases from J, with 15 bases between. The CDR3 runs to 15 residues. Germline CDR1 and CDR2: SGHTA and FQGTGA. Multiplex PCR in two rounds served to amplify TCR beta CDR3 from genomic DNA. It was primers specific to each TRBV and TRBJ gene that first-round PCR used. TCRdb called the multiplex PCR reads again in MiXCR, with one record for every CDR3 protein. The sample lists 15,000 to 20,000 distinct CDR3 sequences; roughly 45% were seen once. This sequence joins TRBV7-3 and TRBJ2-1; possibly TRBD1 or TRBD2 for D (5 bases each). This clonotype originated in a donor aged 50 or older with non-small cell lung cancer. Source: PBMCs, taken before or after stereotactic body radiation therapy (not recorded which). The CDR3 sequence: CASSRGAGAYNEQFF. The CDR3 DNA follows: TGTGCCAGCAGCCGAGGAGCCGGGGCATACAATGAGCAGTTCTTC.